This entry lists 24 T cell receptor beta chains sequenced from one sample in a study of monozygotic twins with cystic fibrosis (dated by TCRdb to the early 2020s). The library was prepared using the immunoSEQ multiplex PCR assay. Entries here come from immuneACCESS through TCRdb and include only in-frame sequences with V and J called. Some clones fail to appear in such tables; in the studies checked, an unresolved V gene covers under half of the shortfall, and the cause of the remainder is unknown. The sample records approximately 17,000 clones, around 96% of which are singletons. 0.62% of the sample is in the top ten clones. Sequencing input: blood. Receptors originate from a girl aged 2-10 years with cystic fibrosis.

V is TRBV6-1 and J is TRBJ1-2; the match to TRBD1 covers 8 bases. This CDR3 has 14 amino acids. The germline CDR1 and CDR2 sequences are MNHNS and SASEGT. The V segment lost 1 base and the J segment 8 bases; nucleotides outside the gene matches: 6. CDR3 nucleotide sequence: TGTGCCAGCAGTGAAGTTGAGACAGGGGACGGCTACACCTTC. Translation: CASSEVETGDGYTF.

The chain joins TRBV7-8 to TRBJ1-5, with D maybe TRBD1 (5 bases). Germline lookup yields CDR1 SGHVS and CDR2 FQNEAQ. This CDR3 region has 15 residues. Trimming left V 0 bases short and J 4 bases short, with 10 bases between. The CDR3 DNA sequence: TGTGCCAGCAGCTTAGCTGGGACGGGAAATCAGCCCCAGCATTTT. It is translated as CASSLAGTGNQPQHF.

The chain combines TRBV9 with TRBJ2-5; no clear D gene. The germline gives CDR1 SGDLS, CDR2 YYNGEE. The CDR3 contains 16 residues. V was clipped by 0 bases and J by 4 bases, with 16 bases between them. CDR3 sequence: CASSVGQGPWGETQYF. The CDR3 nucleotides are TGTGCCAGCAGCGTAGGTCAAGGTCCGTGGGGAGAGACCCAGTACTTC.

The table lists this clone with a count of one. The V and J genes are TRBV7-9 and TRBJ1-1, with D possibly being TRBD1 (5 bases). CDR3 length: 12 residues. Germline CDR1 SEHNR, CDR2 FQNEAQ (reference sequence). V was trimmed by 9 bases and J by 0 bases, leaving 8 bases between them. This chain's CDR3 is CASLGVNTEAFF. In DNA, the CDR3 is TGTGCCAGTCTGGGGGTGAACACTGAAGCTTTCTTT.

In DNA form, the CDR3 reads TGTGCCAGCAGCGGGGCCGACAGGGGGGACACTGAAGCTTTCTTT. This encodes CASSGADRGDTEAFF. The chain employs TRBV5-4 and TRBJ1-1; 9 bases agree with TRBD1. V shed 4 bases, J shed 3 bases, and the junction held 7 bases outside the gene matches. CDR3 length equals 15 residues. Germline V gene sequence: CDR1 SGHNT, CDR2 YYREEE (reference sequence).

V and J are TRBV29-1 and TRBJ1-1; D gene uncertain. There are 11 residues in the CDR3. In germline, CDR1 is SQVTM, CDR2 ANQGSEA. The germline V and J ends were trimmed by 8 bases and 1 base, with 8 bases remaining between them. The CDR3 DNA reads TGCAGCTCAGCGACGAACACTGAAGCTTTCTTT. This encodes CSSATNTEAFF.

This chain uses TRBV28 with TRBJ1-4; no reliable D call. The CDR3 covers 13 residues. The V gene's germline CDR1 is MDHEN and CDR2 SYDVKM. The germline V and J ends were trimmed by 6 bases and 7 bases, with 12 bases remaining between them. The chain's CDR3 is CASSLIFSEKLFF. The CDR3 DNA reads as TGTGCCAGCAGCCTTATTTTTAGTGAAAAACTGTTTTTT.

The chain employs TRBV7-2 and TRBJ2-7, with unresolved D. CDR3 length: 15 amino acids. V was trimmed by 2 bases and J by 1 base, leaving 12 bases between them. CDR1 is SGHTA, CDR2 FQGNSA, per germline. The CDR3 protein is CASSLRPGPSYEQYF. CDR3 DNA: TGTGCCAGCAGCTTAAGGCCTGGACCTTCCTACGAGCAGTACTTC.

V is TRBV9 and J is TRBJ1-1; maybe TRBD1 (6 bases). Germline CDR1 reads SGDLS; CDR2 reads YYNGEE. This CDR3 comprises 16 residues. Trimming shortened V by 3 bases and J by 4 bases, and 19 bases separated the two germline ends. CDR3 sequence (DNA): TGTGCCAGCAGCGCCACGTGGGGGGGCGAGCGCACTGAAGCTTTCTTT. This codes for CASSATWGGERTEAFF. Drawing the rest from reference TRBV9 and TRBJ1-1, the complete variable domain is DSGVTQTPKHLITATGQRVTLRCSPRSGDLSVYWYQQSLDQGLQFLIQYYNGEERAKGNILERFSAQQFPDLHSELNLSSLELGDSALYFCASSATWGGERTEAFFGQGTRLTVV.

The V gene is TRBV7-9, the J gene TRBJ1-3; D uncertain. The CDR3 sequence is 16 residues long. Between the trimmed V and J ends, which lost 0 bases and 4 bases, there was a span of 13 bases. In germline, CDR1 is SEHNR, CDR2 FQNEAQ (reference sequence). The CDR3 region is CASSLASERWGNTIYF. The CDR3 bases are TGTGCCAGCAGCTTAGCCAGCGAGAGGTGGGGAAACACCATATATTTT.

This clone was found a few times. Written as DNA, the CDR3 is TGTGCCAGCAGCCTTGGTGGATCCTCCTATGGCTACACCTTC. The encoded protein is CASSLGGSSYGYTF. The chain couples TRBV28 to TRBJ1-2; unclear D gene. The CDR3 has 14 residues. Germline V CDR1 and CDR2: MDHEN, SYDVKM. The V and J ends lost 6 bases and 4 bases respectively, with 15 bases between them.

The genes are TRBV4-3 and TRBJ2-2; D remains unclear. CDR3 length: 14 amino acids. Trimming took 0 bases from V and 5 from J, leaving 7 bases between them. Germline assignment: CDR1 LGHNA and CDR2 YSLEER. The CDR3 region is CASSQEVRTGELFF. The CDR3 region has the DNA TGCGCCAGCAGCCAAGAAGTACGGACCGGGGAGCTGTTTTTT.

J is TRBJ1-5 and V is TRBV14, with D possibly matching TRBD1 (5 bases). The CDR3 runs 12 residues. Trimming took off 2 bases at V and 6 bases at J, with 5 bases between the two ends. CDR1 is SGHDN and CDR2 is FVKESK in the germline V gene. The DNA of the CDR3 is TGTGCCAGCAGCCAACAGGGTCAGCCCCAGCATTTT. Translated: CASSQQGQPQHF.

This clone occurred once. The V gene is TRBV4-2, the J gene TRBJ1-1, with D unresolved. Germline V gene lookup returns CDR1 LGHNA and CDR2 YNFKEQ. Trimming took 4 bases from V and 4 from J, leaving 10 bases between them. The CDR3 totals 13 residues. The CDR3 DNA is TGTGCCAGCAGCCCGTCGGGGTTCACTGAAGCTTTCTTT. Amino acids: CASSPSGFTEAFF.

This chain connects TRBV11-3 to TRBJ2-1; D call uncertain. Germline loops: CDR1 SGHNT, CDR2 YENEEA. This CDR3 contains 15 residues. Trimming took off 4 bases at V and 0 bases at J, with 10 bases between the two ends. The CDR3 DNA sequence: TGTGCCAGCAGCTCCCTCGATGCCTCCTACAATGAGCAGTTCTTC. It is translated as CASSSLDASYNEQFF.

This clone was recorded once. This chain connects TRBV5-8 to TRBJ2-5, with D tentatively TRBD1 (5 bases). The CDR3 sequence is 14 residues long. Germline CDR1 SGHTS, CDR2 YDEGEE. V lost 0 bases, J lost 4 bases, and 10 bases lay in between. The CDR3 is CASSLDQGRETQYF. The CDR3 DNA sequence: TGTGCCAGCAGCTTGGATCAGGGTCGAGAGACCCAGTACTTC.

The chain combines TRBV7-9 with TRBJ1-2; D remains ambiguous. This CDR3 is 13 amino acids long. V dropped 1 base and J dropped 6 bases, with 9 bases sitting between them. The germline V gene encodes CDR1 SEHNR and CDR2 FQNEAQ (reference sequence). CDR3 region: CASSLGTPNGYTF. Written as DNA, the CDR3 is TGTGCCAGCAGCTTAGGGACCCCCAATGGCTACACCTTC.

V gene TRBV11-2 combines with J gene TRBJ1-2, with D uncertain. The V gene's germline CDR1 is SGHAT and CDR2 FQNNGV. The CDR3 is 12 amino acids. The V gene lost 1 base and the J gene lost 4 bases, with 4 bases spanning the gap. The chain's CDR3 is CASSLVGYGYTF. Here the CDR3 DNA reads TGTGCCAGCAGCTTAGTGGGCTATGGCTACACCTTC.

This clone was recorded once. V gene TRBV6-5 combines with J gene TRBJ1-1, with no clear D. Trimming pared 3 bases from V and 1 base from J, leaving 6 bases between. CDR3 length: 13 amino acids. CDR1 is MNHEY and CDR2 is SVGAGI in the germline V gene. The CDR3 here is CASSYTENTEAFF. For the CDR3, the DNA is TGTGCCAGCAGTTATACAGAGAACACTGAAGCTTTCTTT.

The chain uses TRBV7-2 and TRBJ2-7; 9 positions match TRBD2. In germline, CDR1 is SGHTA, CDR2 FQGNSA. Unmatched junction bases numbered 2, after V lost 1 base and J lost 1 base. The CDR3 length is 15 residues. Here the CDR3 reads CASSLGLAGSYEQYF. The CDR3 nucleotides read TGTGCCAGCAGCTTAGGCCTAGCGGGGTCCTACGAGCAGTACTTC.

The genes are TRBV6-1 and TRBJ1-2, with TRBD1 matching over 8 bases. Germline V CDR1 and CDR2: MNHNS, SASEGT. This CDR3 spans 13 amino acids. Losses at the gene ends were 7 bases for V and 3 bases for J; bases not matched to a gene: 4. CDR3 region: CASTRQGYYGYTF. The CDR3 DNA reads as TGTGCCAGCACTAGACAGGGGTACTATGGCTACACCTTC.

This rearrangement joins TRBV7-2 to TRBJ2-2; D is tentatively TRBD1 or TRBD2 (6 bases each). From germline, CDR1 is SGHTA and CDR2 FQGNSA. The length of the CDR3 is 16 residues. Trimming left V 3 bases short and J 4 bases short, with 15 bases between. The CDR3 nucleotides read TGTGCCAGCAGCTTTTTCGGGGGCGCGACCACCGGGGAGCTGTTTTTT. This translates into CASSFFGGATTGELFF. Using reference TRBV7-2 and TRBJ2-2 for the parts outside the CDR3, the full variable domain is GAGVSQSPSNKVTEKGKDVELRCDPISGHTALYWYRQSLGQGLEFLIYFQGNSAPDKSGLPSDRFSAERTGGSVSTLTIQRTQQEDSAVYLCASSFFGGATTGELFFGEGSRLTVL.

The chain employs TRBV19 and TRBJ1-6; no definite D call. Germline-derived CDR1 and CDR2 are LNHDA and SQIVND (reference sequence). V lost 4 bases and J 4 bases, leaving 5 bases between the germline ends. The length of the CDR3 is 13 residues. The CDR3 DNA reads as TGTGCCAGTAGTAACGGATATAATTCACCCCTCCACTTT. The encoded protein is CASSNGYNSPLHF. Using reference TRBV19 and TRBJ1-6 for the parts outside the CDR3, the full variable domain is DGGITQSPKYLFRKEGQNVTLSCEQNLNHDAMYWYRQDPGQGLRLIYYSQIVNDFQKGDIAEGYSVSREKKESFPLTVTSAQKNPTAFYLCASSNGYNSPLHFGNGTRLTVT.

The chain employs TRBV5-6 and TRBJ1-4; 9 bases agree with TRBD1. Trimming at V came to 4 bases and at J to 5 bases, leaving 12 bases not matched to a gene. This CDR3 is built from 17 residues. CDR1 is SGHDT and CDR2 is YYEEEE in the germline V gene. CDR3 region: CASSSSPTGGINEKLFF. CDR3 coding DNA: TGTGCCAGCAGCAGCTCTCCGACAGGGGGAATAAATGAAAAACTGTTTTTT.